One sample yielded the 27 T cell receptor beta chains listed below, sequenced in a study of regulatory T cells in long-lasting Graves disease. Described time point: newly diagnosed GD, antithyroid drugs for less than 3 months. The TCR library was made from RNA extracted from PBMCs. According to the study, TCR beta libraries were built with iRepertoire HTBI primers and CDR3-region Arm-PCR. TCRdb processed the multiplex PCR reads anew with MiXCR; each CDR3 protein has one entry. The table includes 500,000 to 700,000 distinct CDR3 sequences, around 15% detected once. The same data also contributed to another study, on T cells in Graves' hyperthyroidism and ophthalmopathy.

The specimen was peripheral blood mononuclear cells (PBMCs), collected at new diagnosis, from a patient treated with antithyroid drugs. These receptors were taken from a woman under 40 with Graves disease.

This clonotype was recorded many times. This sequence joins TRBV5-1 and TRBJ2-2; 7 positions match TRBD2. The length of the CDR3 is 16 residues. The germline V gene encodes CDR1 SGHRS and CDR2 YFSETQ. V was pared by 0 bases and J by 4 bases, with 6 bases of the junction left unmatched. The CDR3 DNA reads TGCGCCAGCAGCTTGGATGCGGGAGTCTTCACCGGGGAGCTGTTTTTT. It codes for CASSLDAGVFTGELFF.

This clonotype was recorded at least ten times. The chain recombines TRBV13 with TRBJ2-3; TRBD2 matches 12 bases. CDR3 length equals 15 residues. Germline V gene lookup returns CDR1 PRHDT and CDR2 FYEKMQ (reference sequence). J was trimmed by 5 bases and V by 5 bases; bases with no gene match: 5. Here the CDR3 reads CASSRTSGTRDTQYF. The CDR3 region has the DNA TGTGCCAGCAGCAGGACTAGCGGGACGAGAGATACGCAGTATTTT.

A note on this clonotype: A clone one base away is much larger, so this may be a read error. Likely a read error: the CDR3 ends without its conserved phenylalanine or tryptophan. The gene calls are TRBV11-2 and TRBJ2-3, with D perhaps TRBD2 (6 bases). The CDR3 covers 15 residues. The germline gives CDR1 SGHAT, CDR2 FQNNGV. Deletions cut 3 bases from V and 6 bases from J, with 16 bases between. This CDR3 is CASSFGAAGLDTQYL. The CDR3 coding sequence is TGTGCCAGCAGCTTTGGGGCCGCGGGGTTGGATACGCAGTATCTT.

The genes are TRBV7-9 and TRBJ1-2, with D possibly matching TRBD1 (5 bases). V was trimmed by 5 bases and J by 3 bases, leaving 13 bases between them. This CDR3 has 14 residues. Germline V lookup: CDR1 SEHNR, CDR2 FQNEAQ (reference sequence). The CDR3 nucleotides are TGTGCCAGCAGCCCCGGAGGGGCGTACTATGGCTACACCTTC. Its translation is CASSPGGAYYGYTF. The full variable domain, its missing parts supplied by reference TRBV7-9 and TRBJ1-2, is DTGVSQNPRHKITKRGQNVTFRCDPISEHNRLYWYRQTLGQGPEFLTYFQNEAQLEKSRLLSDRFSAERPKGSFSTLEIQRTEQGDSAMYLCASSPGGAYYGYTFGSGTRLTVV.

This clonotype was observed a few times. The genes are TRBV12-3 or TRBV12-4 and TRBJ1-6, with 7 positions matching TRBD1. J gave up 10 bases and V 6 bases, and 12 bases lay outside the gene matches. The CDR3 has 15 residues. The CDR3 reads CASRKATGWFSPLHF. The DNA for the CDR3 is TGTGCCAGCAGGAAAGCGACAGGGTGGTTCTCACCCCTCCACTTT.

The CDR3 nucleotides read TGTGCCAGCAGCGGTACCGGGGTCGGCGCAGATACGCAGTATTTT. The encoded protein is CASSGTGVGADTQYF. The chain carries TRBV9 and TRBJ2-3, with a possible D match to TRBD2 (5 bases). Trimming pared 3 bases from V and 4 bases from J, leaving 15 bases between. CDR1 is SGDLS, CDR2 YYNGEE, per germline. The CDR3 loop spans 15 amino acids.

The sample holds a few counts of this clonotype. Here the CDR3 DNA reads TGTGCCAGCAGATTTGACAGAAACACTGAAGCTTTCTTT. This codes for CASRFDRNTEAFF. The chain couples TRBV6-1 to TRBJ1-1; D is possibly TRBD1 (5 bases). There are 13 residues in the CDR3. V lost 6 bases to trimming and J lost 2 bases, with 10 bases between them. Germline values: CDR1 MNHNS, CDR2 SASEGT.

Ten or more counts support this clonotype. CDR3 in DNA: TGTGCCAGCAGCTTAAACGCGGTTTTGCATGAGCAGTTCTTC. Translation gives CASSLNAVLHEQFF. This chain connects TRBV7-3 to TRBJ2-1; D unclear. This CDR3 spans 14 amino acids. CDR1 is SGHTA and CDR2 is FQGTGA in the germline V gene. V lost 1 base, J lost 8 bases, and 12 bases lay in between.

The V and J genes are TRBV20-1 and TRBJ2-1; 14 nucleotides align to TRBD2. The V and J ends lost 6 bases and 8 bases, in that order; junction bases with no gene match: 18. CDR3 length equals 18 residues. Germline assignment: CDR1 DFQATT and CDR2 SNEGSKA (reference sequence). The CDR3 region is CSASTSGRAGVNRDEQFF. Here the CDR3 DNA reads TGCAGTGCCTCGACTAGCGGGAGGGCCGGTGTAAACAGGGATGAGCAGTTCTTC.

This clonotype was observed many times. CDR3 in amino acids: CAWKNSYSDTGELFF. The CDR3 nucleotides read TGTGCCTGGAAAAATAGCTATTCGGACACCGGGGAGCTGTTTTTT. The chain links TRBV30 to TRBJ2-2; no firm D call. Germline V gene sequence: CDR1 GTSNPN, CDR2 SVGIG (reference sequence). The CDR3 runs to 15 residues. The V gene lost 4 bases and the J gene lost 3 bases, with 15 bases spanning the gap.

The chain uses TRBV2 and TRBJ2-2; maybe TRBD1 (5 bases). V lost 8 bases, J lost 3 bases, and 7 bases lay in between. Germline V gives CDR1 SNHLY, CDR2 FYNNEI. The CDR3 has 12 amino acids. In DNA form, the CDR3 reads TGTGCCAGCCAGGGTTACACCGGGGAGCTGTTTTTT. This codes for CASQGYTGELFF.

CDR3 sequence reads: CASRDRGYSYNSPLHF. CDR3 nucleotide sequence: TGTGCCAGCAGAGACAGGGGTTACTCCTATAATTCACCCCTCCACTTT. The gene calls are TRBV3-1 and TRBJ1-6; 8 positions agree with TRBD1. This CDR3 spans 16 amino acids. CDR1 and CDR2 from the germline V gene are LGHDT and YNNKEL (reference sequence). The V gene end was trimmed by 6 bases and the J gene end by 0 bases; junction bases not matched to a gene: 4.

This clonotype turned up a few times. The chain employs TRBV12-3 or TRBV12-4 and TRBJ2-2; 7 bases line up with TRBD1. The junction had 12 bases not matched to a gene; V was cut back by 0 bases and J by 5 bases. The CDR3 runs 18 residues. CDR3 DNA: TGTGCCAGCAGTTTAGCGTTAGGCCGGGACAGACCGACCGGGGAGCTGTTTTTT. Amino acid sequence: CASSLALGRDRPTGELFF.

This clonotype was detected many times. The chain combines TRBV5-1 with TRBJ1-1, with a possible D match to TRBD1 (6 bases). Germline CDR1 is SGHRS and CDR2 is YFSETQ. Trimming left V 4 bases short and J 8 bases short, with 12 bases between. This CDR3 spans 12 amino acids. This CDR3 is CASSASTGEAFF. CDR3 coding DNA: TGCGCCAGCAGCGCTTCAACAGGGGAAGCTTTCTTT.

The rearrangement links TRBV5-4 to TRBJ1-2; D is ambiguous. The CDR3 is made up of 15 amino acids. Trimming shortened V by 0 bases and J by 2 bases, and 11 bases separated the two germline ends. Per the germline V gene, CDR1 is SGHNT and CDR2 is YYREEE (reference sequence). CDR3 bases: TGTGCCAGCAGCTTGGGTATGGAGGCGAACTATGGCTACACCTTC. This translates into CASSLGMEANYGYTF.

This clonotype was seen repeatedly, ten times or more. CDR3 DNA sequence: TGTGCCAGCAGTGAAGGTCTAGCGAAGACCCAGTACTTC. Its translation is CASSEGLAKTQYF. The chain joins TRBV2 to TRBJ2-3; D is possibly TRBD2 (6 bases). TRBJ2-5 matches the DNA end more closely, so the J call is doubtful. Looked up from germline, CDR1 is SNHLY and CDR2 is FYNNEI. The CDR3 loop spans 13 amino acids.

This clonotype showed up many times. CDR3 region: CASSLAQGASNQPQHF. Written as DNA, the CDR3 is TGTGCCAGCAGCTTAGCACAGGGGGCTAGCAATCAGCCCCAGCATTTT. The V and J genes are TRBV7-9 and TRBJ1-5, with 9 bases lining up with TRBD1. The CDR3 has 16 residues. V trimming: 0 bases; J trimming: 0 bases; junction bases outside the gene matches: 0. The V gene's germline CDR1 is SEHNR and CDR2 FQNEAQ (reference sequence).

The rearrangement joins TRBV7-2 to TRBJ1-5, with 8 nucleotides matching TRBD1. The CDR3 loop spans 17 amino acids. V lost 5 bases and J lost 0; bases outside the gene matches: 9. Per germline, CDR1 SGHTA and CDR2 FQGNSA. The CDR3 protein is CASSHNQDRVSNQPQHF. CDR3 DNA sequence: TGTGCCAGCAGCCATAACCAGGACAGGGTTAGCAATCAGCCCCAGCATTTT.

This clonotype has only a few counts. The genes are TRBV14 and TRBJ2-7, with TRBD1 matching over 7 bases. This CDR3 has 13 amino acids. Germline assignment: CDR1 SGHDN and CDR2 FVKESK. The junction had 7 bases not matched to a gene; V was cut back by 5 bases and J by 6 bases. The CDR3 sequence: CASSRQGNGEQYF. CDR3 DNA sequence: TGTGCCAGCAGCAGACAGGGCAACGGCGAGCAGTACTTC.

The CDR3 is CASGQLAGGTGELFF. In nucleotides, the CDR3 is TGTGCCAGCGGCCAATTAGCGGGAGGCACCGGGGAGCTGTTTTTT. This chain links TRBV6-2 or TRBV6-3 with TRBJ2-2; 10 positions match TRBD2. Germline CDR1 reads MNHEY; CDR2 reads SVGEGT. The V segment lost 8 bases and the J segment 4 bases; nucleotides outside the gene matches: 7. The CDR3 consists of 15 residues.

The J gene is TRBJ1-2, the V gene TRBV5-4, with 7 bases lining up with TRBD1. The CDR3 loop spans 14 amino acids. V lost 3 bases and J lost 4; bases outside the gene matches: 6. Per germline, CDR1 SGHNT and CDR2 YYREEE (reference sequence). CDR3 amino acids: CASSSPTGIYGYTF. CDR3 DNA: TGTGCCAGCAGCTCCCCGACAGGGATCTATGGCTACACCTTC.

The sample holds a few counts of this clonotype. The chain employs TRBV12-3 or TRBV12-4 and TRBJ2-1; possible D gene TRBD2, 5 bases. V was shortened by 6 bases and J by 8 bases, with 17 bases between the two germline ends. This CDR3 is built from 14 residues. The CDR3, as DNA: TGTGCCAGCAGGCGGGTTAGGGAGTATGATGAGCAGTTCTTC. Amino acid sequence: CASRRVREYDEQFF.

A note on this clonotype: A read error may be the cause here, since a much bigger clone is one base away. The CDR3 loop reads CASGVGTRPGVRNTGELFF. The CDR3 DNA follows: TGTGCCAGCGGTGTTGGTACTCGACCGGGAGTAAGGAACACCGGGGAGCTGTTTTTT. The chain combines TRBV28 with TRBJ2-2; D may be TRBD2 (6 bases). The CDR3 length is 19 residues. V lost 8 bases, J lost 1 base, and 26 bases lay in between. Germline V CDR1 and CDR2: MDHEN, SYDVKM.

This clonotype occurred many times. The chain carries TRBV28 and TRBJ2-3, with 7 bases matching TRBD1. Germline V CDR1 and CDR2: MDHEN, SYDVKM. The CDR3 spans 16 residues. V lost 2 bases and J lost 5; bases outside the gene matches: 10. The CDR3 region has the DNA TGTGCCAGCAGTTTAATTGGCCAGGGGGTAGGAGATACGCAGTATTTT. Translating it yields CASSLIGQGVGDTQYF.

This rearrangement joins TRBV27 to TRBJ1-3; D possibly corresponds to TRBD1 (6 bases). This CDR3 has 15 residues. The V and J ends lost 5 bases and 1 base respectively, with 12 bases between them. Germline V CDR1 and CDR2: MNHEY, SMNVEV (reference sequence). The CDR3 nucleotides read TGTGCCAGCAGTAGGGGGACCGGATCTGGAAACACCATATATTTT. Protein sequence: CASSRGTGSGNTIYF.

This clonotype showed up many times. The J gene is TRBJ2-4, the V gene TRBV20-1; D is ambiguous. The CDR3 runs to 14 residues. CDR1 is DFQATT and CDR2 is SNEGSKA in the germline V gene (reference sequence). Deletions cut 3 bases from V and 2 bases from J, with 11 bases between. CDR3 DNA sequence: TGCAGTGCTAGGCAGGACGGAACCAAAAACATTCAGTACTTC. It specifies CSARQDGTKNIQYF.

V usage is TRBV7-9 and J usage is TRBJ2-5; D is unresolved. The CDR3 runs 15 residues. Trimming left V 3 bases short and J 0 bases short, with 11 bases between. The germline V gene encodes CDR1 SEHNR and CDR2 FQNEAQ (reference sequence). CDR3 in amino acids: CASSFPTIYQETQYF. DNA for the CDR3: TGTGCCAGCAGCTTCCCCACGATATACCAAGAGACCCAGTACTTC.